The entry below describes one TCR beta chain. This clonotype was picked up a small number of times. No antigen is known for it. Base-call qualities are not available, and no considerably larger clone is one nucleotide away. CDR1 is given as SNHLY and CDR2 as FYNNEI, both from the germline V gene. The junction shows trimming of 6 bases on V and 3 bases on J, and the gene matches do not reach 7 bases of it. From the cysteine up to the phenylalanine, the CDR3 has a length of 14 residues. Only the CDR3 DNA is retained, 42 bases long and in frame from the first base. These data belong to a study of CD8 T cells in ankylosing spondylitis (dated by TCRdb to the late 2010s). Describing the broader study: The study set out to find disease-linked TCR variants by profiling T cell receptor beta repertoires in ankylosing spondylitis patients and healthy donors. The full study cohort was made up of roughly 25 ankylosing spondylitis patients and about a hundred healthy donors. Peripheral blood samples were taken, and synovial fluid was additionally collected from ankylosing spondylitis patients. General conclusions and limits of the study: The disease-linked clones had a CD8+ phenotype and were found at relatively low frequencies in peripheral blood. Significant enrichment of the disease-linked clones was reported in matched synovial fluid samples from ankylosing spondylitis patients. Blood from ankylosing spondylitis patients appeared to be characterized by a TCR beta motif made up of eight highly homologous amino acid variants. Some motif variants had previously been reported in the synovial fluid and blood of reactive arthritis patients, which suggests shared mechanisms of disease initiation.

This sample was sequenced with an Illumina HiSeq 2500. Quantitative 5'-RACE with molecular barcodes was the method used to prepare the TCR beta libraries. In the original analysis: A new computational method, built on a probabilistic model of VDJ rearrangement, was used to identify disease-linked TCR variants. In TCRdb, the public reads were trimmed at Q25 with fastp and aligned with MiXCR, with productive beta chains retained. When rows share a CDR3 protein, they turn into one entry using the most common DNA and genes. TCRdb, not the authors, supplied the V and J calls. For this sample there are about 450,000 distinct CDR3 sequences; roughly 25% appear just once. Together, the top ten hold 0.89% of the sample.

The rearrangement combines TRBV2 with TRBJ1-2, with TRBD1 matching 7 junction bases. The TCR was taken from a male donor with ankylosing spondylitis. The specimen was blood, either unsorted or a sorted T cell fraction (not recorded which). In nucleotides, the sequence is TGTGCCAGCAGCGCAGACAGGGTAGACTATGGCTACACCTTC. Its amino acids are CASSADRVDYGYTF. The entire variable domain, with the stretches around the CDR3 drawn from the reference TRBV2 and TRBJ1-2 proteins, is EPEVTQTPSHQVTQMGQEVILRCVPISNHLYFYWYRQILGQKVEFLVSFYNNEISEKSEIFDDQFSVERPDGSNFTLKIRSTKLEDSAMYFCASSADRVDYGYTFGSGTRLTVV.